Below are 5 T cell receptor beta chains sequenced from a single sample in a study of T cell repertoires in cytomegalovirus infection. No antigen is known for these receptors. TCRdb independently ran MiXCR on the reads; one entry per CDR3 protein. The repertoire holds some 500,000 distinct CDR3 sequences, with 25% to 35% as singletons. This specimen was cultured PBMCs, taken from culture after CMV antigen stimulation. These receptors all stem from a human donor in good health (CMV status not recorded). Some clones in this sample may be carry-over from other donors' samples.

This clonotype was seen ten or more times. The V gene is TRBV7-8, the J gene TRBJ1-5; weak D call: TRBD1 (6 bases). The germline V gene encodes CDR1 SGHVS and CDR2 FQNEAQ. The CDR3 length is 16 residues. V shed 6 bases and J shed 3 bases, with 18 bases lying between them. The CDR3 sequence is CASSSRGGGFNQPQHF. The CDR3 DNA reads as TGTGCCAGCAGTTCTAGGGGGGGGGGCTTCAATCAGCCCCAGCATTTT. Supplemented by reference TRBV7-8 and TRBJ1-5, the full variable domain reads GAGVSQSPRYKVAKRGQDVALRCDPISGHVSLFWYQQALGQGPEFLTYFQNEAQLDKSGLPSDRFFAERPEGSVSTLKIQRTQQEDSAVYLCASSSRGGGFNQPQHFGDGTRLSIL.

This clonotype has more than one count but fewer than ten. The rearrangement joins TRBV7-2 to TRBJ1-4; D remains ambiguous. CDR1 is SGHTA, CDR2 FQGNSA, per germline. V was cut by 5 bases and J by 0 bases, with 7 bases left in between. CDR3 size: 14 residues. The CDR3 nucleotides are TGTGCCAGCAGCGAAGTTGCAACTAATGAAAAACTGTTTTTT. This encodes CASSEVATNEKLFF.

This clonotype was seen only a few times. The rearrangement joins TRBV4-3 to TRBJ2-1, with 11 bases aligning to TRBD2. The CDR3 loop spans 18 amino acids. After removal of 3 bases from V and 5 bases from J, the junction contained 12 bases not matched to a gene. Germline V gives CDR1 LGHNA, CDR2 YSLEER. The CDR3 sequence is CASSQELAGAYLDNEQFF. The DNA for the CDR3 is TGCGCCAGCAGCCAGGAACTAGCGGGAGCCTATTTGGACAATGAGCAGTTCTTC.

In this sample, this clonotype turned up a few times. The rearrangement uses TRBV2 and TRBJ2-1; tentative D call: TRBD2 (5 bases). V lost 1 base and J 0 bases, leaving 10 bases between the germline ends. The CDR3 length is 16 residues. The V gene's germline CDR1 is SNHLY and CDR2 FYNNEI. CDR3 sequence reads: CASSEVGSGSYNEQFF. The CDR3 nucleotides are TGTGCCAGCAGTGAAGTAGGGAGTGGCTCCTACAATGAGCAGTTCTTC.

This clonotype turned up a few times. The rearrangement links TRBV20-1 to TRBJ2-7; unclear D gene. The CDR3 loop spans 12 amino acids. The V gene's germline CDR1 is DFQATT and CDR2 SNEGSKA (reference sequence). V was clipped by 3 bases and J by 6 bases, with 12 bases between them. The DNA of the CDR3 is TGCAGTGCTAGGCAGCTTAGCCGCGAGCAGTACTTC. Translated: CSARQLSREQYF.